The rows below give T cell receptor beta chains drawn from one sample of a study of T-cell reconstitution after alpha-beta-depleted transplantation in children. TCRdb processed the PCR reads anew with MiXCR; each CDR3 protein has one entry. The sample carries roughly 160,000 distinct CDR3 sequences, roughly 10% recorded once. The sample here was PBMCs, taken before TCRalphabeta/CD19-depleted stem cell transplant. The receptors shown here come from a boy younger than 10 with acute myeloid leukemia, due to receive a stem cell transplant. CDR3s include the opening cysteine and the closing phenylalanine or tryptophan. D genes are given only for firm matches. Only part of the rows carry a size: once, few, many, or a class if the clone is expanded.

abundance: many; v_gene: TRBV29-1; j_gene: TRBJ2-3; d_gene: TRBD2; CDR3aa: CSALANLAGVSLDTQYF; CDR3nt: TGCAGCGCCCTAGCGAATTTGGCGGGAGTTTCTTTAGATACGCAGTATTTT
abundance: many; v_gene: TRBV12-3/TRBV12-4; j_gene: TRBJ2-5; d_gene: NA; CDR3aa: CASSPSREETQYF; CDR3nt: TGTGCCAGCAGTCCCTCTAGGGAAGAGACCCAGTACTTC
abundance: many; v_gene: TRBV20-1; j_gene: TRBJ2-1; d_gene: NA; CDR3aa: CSCPGLTSYNEQFF; CDR3nt: TGCAGTTGCCCCGGACTAACATCCTACAATGAGCAGTTCTTC
abundance: many; v_gene: TRBV5-1; j_gene: TRBJ1-2; d_gene: TRBD1; CDR3aa: CASSSVPDRIYGYTF; CDR3nt: TGCGCCAGCAGCTCGGTCCCGGACAGGATCTATGGCTACACCTTC
abundance: many; v_gene: TRBV7-8; j_gene: TRBJ1-2; d_gene: TRBD1; CDR3aa: CASSLETGPSNYGYTF; CDR3nt: TGTGCCAGCAGCTTAGAGACAGGGCCCTCTAACTATGGCTACACCTTC
abundance: many; v_gene: TRBV24-1; j_gene: TRBJ2-1; d_gene: NA; CDR3aa: CATSDFLGNEQFF; CDR3nt: TGTGCCACCAGTGATTTCCTGGGGAATGAGCAGTTCTTC
abundance: many; v_gene: TRBV10-3; j_gene: TRBJ2-1; d_gene: TRBD2; CDR3aa: CAISERLAGHHNEQFF; CDR3nt: TGTGCCATCAGTGAGCGACTAGCGGGACATCACAATGAGCAGTTCTTC
abundance: many; v_gene: TRBV5-1; j_gene: TRBJ2-1; d_gene: NA; CDR3aa: CASMLSSYNEQFF; CDR3nt: TGCGCCAGTATGCTTAGCTCCTACAATGAGCAGTTCTTC
abundance: many; v_gene: TRBV7-2; j_gene: TRBJ2-1; d_gene: TRBD2; CDR3aa: CASSVSGGPPGF; CDR3nt: TGTGCCAGCAGCGTTAGCGGGGGGCCCCCTGGCTTC
abundance: many; v_gene: TRBV7-7; j_gene: TRBJ2-1; d_gene: TRBD1; CDR3aa: CASSTGVYNEQFF; CDR3nt: TGTGCTAGCAGCACAGGGGTCTACAATGAGCAGTTCTTC
abundance: many; v_gene: TRBV20-1; j_gene: TRBJ1-2; d_gene: NA; CDR3aa: CSAPRGERGYTF; CDR3nt: TGCAGTGCTCCCCGGGGAGAGAGAGGCTACACCTTC
abundance: few; v_gene: TRBV7-2; j_gene: TRBJ2-1; d_gene: TRBD1; CDR3aa: CASSAVWTGTEQFF; CDR3nt: TGTGCCAGCAGCGCCGTCTGGACAGGGACTGAGCAGTTCTTC
abundance: NA; v_gene: TRBV6-2/TRBV6-3; j_gene: TRBJ2-1; d_gene: NA; CDR3aa: CATRGPYNEQFF; CDR3nt: TGTGCCACCAGGGGTCCATACAATGAGCAGTTCTTC
abundance: many; v_gene: TRBV15; j_gene: TRBJ2-1; d_gene: TRBD2; CDR3aa: CATSRVLAGNEQFF; CDR3nt: TGTGCCACCAGCAGAGTCCTAGCGGGCAATGAGCAGTTCTTC
abundance: many; v_gene: TRBV12-3/TRBV12-4; j_gene: TRBJ2-1; d_gene: NA; CDR3aa: CASSFSRQYNEQFF; CDR3nt: TGTGCCAGCAGTTTTAGCAGACAGTACAATGAGCAGTTCTTC
abundance: many; v_gene: TRBV18; j_gene: TRBJ1-6; d_gene: TRBD1; CDR3aa: CASAGTGQSSYNSPLHF; CDR3nt: TGTGCCAGCGCCGGGACAGGGCAAAGCTCCTATAATTCACCCCTCCACTTT
abundance: many; v_gene: TRBV12-3/TRBV12-4; j_gene: TRBJ2-7; d_gene: TRBD2; CDR3aa: CASSPRTSGVGEQYF; CDR3nt: TGTGCCAGCAGTCCCAGGACTAGCGGGGTCGGCGAGCAGTACTTC
abundance: once; v_gene: TRBV3-1; j_gene: TRBJ2-1; d_gene: NA; CDR3aa: CASISGRHFEQFF; CDR3nt: TGTGCCAGCATATCCGGACGCCACTTTGAGCAGTTCTTC
abundance: many; v_gene: TRBV20-1; j_gene: TRBJ1-4; d_gene: NA; CDR3aa: CSARRQDNEKLFF; CDR3nt: TGCAGTGCCCGGCGACAGGACAATGAAAAACTGTTTTTT
abundance: many; v_gene: TRBV20-1; j_gene: TRBJ1-2; d_gene: NA; CDR3aa: CSARDQGRGAVGYTF; CDR3nt: TGCAGTGCTAGAGATCAGGGCAGGGGCGCCGTGGGCTACACCTTC
abundance: many; v_gene: TRBV5-1; j_gene: TRBJ1-2; d_gene: NA; CDR3aa: CASSLVAGGASGYTF; CDR3nt: TGCGCCAGCAGCTTGGTCGCCGGGGGCGCCAGTGGCTACACCTTC
abundance: many; v_gene: TRBV20-1; j_gene: TRBJ1-5; d_gene: NA; CDR3aa: CSAHPGGGFGNQPQHF; CDR3nt: TGCAGTGCTCATCCAGGTGGGGGGTTTGGCAATCAGCCCCAGCATTTT
abundance: few; v_gene: TRBV29-1; j_gene: TRBJ2-1; d_gene: NA; CDR3aa: CSVSGNEQFF; CDR3nt: TGCAGCGTTTCGGGGAATGAGCAGTTCTTC
abundance: many; v_gene: TRBV12-3/TRBV12-4; j_gene: TRBJ2-3; d_gene: NA; CDR3aa: CASSPLAGEATDTQYF; CDR3nt: TGTGCCAGCAGTCCGTTAGCAGGGGAAGCCACAGATACGCAGTATTTT
abundance: many; v_gene: TRBV15; j_gene: TRBJ2-1; d_gene: NA; CDR3aa: CATSRDSGYNEQFF; CDR3nt: TGTGCCACCAGCAGGGACAGCGGTTACAATGAGCAGTTCTTC
abundance: many; v_gene: TRBV15; j_gene: TRBJ2-2; d_gene: TRBD1; CDR3aa: CATSRDRVDTGELFF; CDR3nt: TGTGCCACCAGCAGGGACAGGGTTGACACCGGGGAGCTGTTTTTT
abundance: many; v_gene: TRBV7-2; j_gene: TRBJ1-3; d_gene: NA; CDR3aa: CASSLGYREHRDNTIYF; CDR3nt: TGTGCCAGCAGCTTAGGCTACCGCGAACACAGGGATAACACCATATATTTT
abundance: many; v_gene: TRBV20-1; j_gene: TRBJ2-7; d_gene: TRBD2; CDR3aa: CSAMKREGLRYEQYF; CDR3nt: TGCAGTGCTATGAAGCGGGAGGGCCTTAGGTACGAGCAGTACTTC
abundance: many; v_gene: TRBV6-6; j_gene: TRBJ2-7; d_gene: NA; CDR3aa: CASRGLDYEQYF; CDR3nt: TGTGCCAGCAGGGGACTCGACTACGAGCAGTACTTC
abundance: many; v_gene: TRBV6-5; j_gene: TRBJ2-1; d_gene: NA; CDR3aa: CASSYPGSSYNEQFF; CDR3nt: TGTGCCAGCAGTTACCCCGGGAGCTCCTACAATGAGCAGTTCTTC
abundance: many; v_gene: TRBV5-1; j_gene: TRBJ2-7; d_gene: NA; CDR3aa: CASSLGQIEQYF; CDR3nt: TGCGCCAGCAGCTTAGGACAGATCGAGCAGTACTTC
abundance: many; v_gene: TRBV12-3/TRBV12-4; j_gene: TRBJ1-3; d_gene: NA; CDR3aa: CASSYGNTIYF; CDR3nt: TGTGCCAGCAGTTATGGAAACACCATATATTTT
abundance: many; v_gene: TRBV6-1; j_gene: TRBJ1-6; d_gene: NA; CDR3aa: CASSEHKANSPLHF; CDR3nt: TGTGCCAGCAGTGAGCACAAGGCGAATTCACCCCTCCACTTT
abundance: many; v_gene: TRBV6-5; j_gene: TRBJ1-5; d_gene: TRBD1; CDR3aa: CASSWSGTGNQPQHF; CDR3nt: TGTGCCAGCAGTTGGTCCGGGACAGGGAATCAGCCCCAGCATTTT
abundance: many; v_gene: TRBV12-5; j_gene: TRBJ2-1; d_gene: NA; CDR3aa: CASGLRVGSNAYNEQFF; CDR3nt: TGTGCTAGTGGTTTGCGAGTCGGGAGTAACGCATACAATGAGCAGTTCTTC
abundance: many; v_gene: TRBV12-3/TRBV12-4; j_gene: TRBJ2-3; d_gene: TRBD1; CDR3aa: CASSSDRDTQYF; CDR3nt: TGTGCCAGCAGCTCGGACAGGGATACGCAGTATTTT
abundance: many; v_gene: TRBV6-6; j_gene: TRBJ2-1; d_gene: NA; CDR3aa: CASMRGNEQFF; CDR3nt: TGTGCCAGCATGCGTGGCAATGAGCAGTTCTTC
abundance: many; v_gene: TRBV7-3; j_gene: TRBJ2-1; d_gene: NA; CDR3aa: CASNDRDSDEQFF; CDR3nt: TGTGCCAGCAACGACCGGGACTCCGATGAGCAGTTCTTC